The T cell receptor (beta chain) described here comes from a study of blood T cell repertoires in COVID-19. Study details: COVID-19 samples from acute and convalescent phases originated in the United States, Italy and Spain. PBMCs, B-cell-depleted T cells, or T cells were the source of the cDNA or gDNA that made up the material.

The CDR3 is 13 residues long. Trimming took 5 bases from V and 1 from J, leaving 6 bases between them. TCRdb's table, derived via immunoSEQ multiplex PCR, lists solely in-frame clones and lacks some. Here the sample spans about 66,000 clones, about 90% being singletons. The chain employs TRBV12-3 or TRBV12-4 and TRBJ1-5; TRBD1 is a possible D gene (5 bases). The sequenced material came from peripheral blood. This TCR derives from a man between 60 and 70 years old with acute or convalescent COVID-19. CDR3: CASSQGSNQPQHF. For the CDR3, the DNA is TGTGCCAGCAGTCAGGGAAGCAATCAGCCCCAGCATTTT.